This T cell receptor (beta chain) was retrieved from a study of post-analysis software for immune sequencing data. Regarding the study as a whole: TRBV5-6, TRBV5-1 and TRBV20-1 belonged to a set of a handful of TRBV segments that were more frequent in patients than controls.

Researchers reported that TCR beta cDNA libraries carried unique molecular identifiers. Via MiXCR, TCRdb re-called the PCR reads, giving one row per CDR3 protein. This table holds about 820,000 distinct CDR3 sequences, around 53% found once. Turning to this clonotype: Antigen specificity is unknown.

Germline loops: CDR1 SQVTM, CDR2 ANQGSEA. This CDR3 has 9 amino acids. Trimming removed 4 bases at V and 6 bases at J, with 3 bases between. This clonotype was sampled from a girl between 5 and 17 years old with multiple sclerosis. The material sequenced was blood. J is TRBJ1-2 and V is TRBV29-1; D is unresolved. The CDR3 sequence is CSVADGYTF. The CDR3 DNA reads TGCAGCGTTGCCGATGGCTACACCTTC.